Each of the 27 T cell receptor beta chains below was sequenced from the same sample in a study of blood T cell repertoires in COVID-19. Clones were sequenced by immunoSEQ multiplex PCR, and TCRdb holds only the in-frame ones, with some missing. The sample yields under 45,000 clones, around 88% seen once. The sequencing input was peripheral blood. The source of these receptors is a woman at least 80 years old with active or convalescent COVID-19.

The chain has TRBV27 and TRBJ2-7, with TRBD2 matching 10 bases. CDR1 and CDR2 from the germline V gene are MNHEY and SMNVEV (reference sequence). The CDR3 length is 15 residues. Trimming cost V 1 base and J 2 bases; bases outside gene matches: 2. In DNA, the CDR3 is TGTGCCAGCAGTTTATTTGGACTAGCGGCCTACGAGCAGTACTTC. Protein product: CASSLFGLAAYEQYF.

This clone was picked up a small number of times. The chain uses TRBV3-1 (or the pseudogene TRBV3-2) and TRBJ1-1, with 7 bases aligning to TRBD1. The V gene's germline CDR1 is LGHDT and CDR2 YNNKEL (reference sequence). Trimming took 1 base from V and 5 from J; bases not matched to a gene: 4. The CDR3 runs to 14 residues. CDR3: CASSQAGGLTEAFF. CDR3 nucleotide sequence: TGTGCCAGCAGCCAAGCAGGGGGTCTTACTGAAGCTTTCTTT.

The V and J genes are TRBV5-1 and TRBJ2-7; 9 positions agree with TRBD1. Germline CDR1 SGHRS, CDR2 YFSETQ. CDR3 size: 14 residues. V lost 4 bases, J lost 3 bases, and 5 bases stayed unmatched. The CDR3 spells CASSEDRGGYEQYF. As DNA, the CDR3 is TGCGCCAGCAGCGAGGACAGGGGCGGCTACGAGCAGTACTTC.

For the CDR3, the DNA is TGTGCCAGCATGGCACCCGTGGACACTGAAGCTTTCTTT. As protein: CASMAPVDTEAFF. This chain uses TRBV28 with TRBJ1-1; D remains ambiguous. The CDR3 length is 13 residues. From germline, CDR1 is MDHEN and CDR2 SYDVKM. V lost 7 bases and J 3 bases, leaving 12 bases between the germline ends.

The chain employs TRBV7-9 and TRBJ1-4, with 9 bases aligning to TRBD1. CDR1 and CDR2 from the germline V gene are SEHNR and FQNEAQ (reference sequence). Germline trimming cut 3 bases from V and 8 bases from J; bases unmatched to any gene: 4. CDR3 length: 14 amino acids. The CDR3 DNA is TGTGCCAGCAGCTTCGCGACAGGGGGGGAAAAACTGTTTTTT. Protein: CASSFATGGEKLFF.

This chain joins TRBV2 and TRBJ1-2, with D hard to call. This CDR3 region has 13 residues. Trimming stripped 6 bases from V and 4 bases from J, with 12 bases between. CDR1 SNHLY and CDR2 FYNNEI come from the germline V gene. CDR3 in amino acids: CASRGAFSYGYTF. CDR3 DNA: TGTGCCAGCAGGGGCGCTTTCAGCTATGGCTACACCTTC.

This CDR3 reads CASSQGRNDEQFF. The CDR3 DNA is TGTGCCAGCAGTCAGGGGCGTAACGATGAGCAGTTCTTC. V usage is TRBV6-5 and J usage is TRBJ2-1; D may be TRBD1 (6 bases). V was cut by 5 bases and J by 8 bases, with 13 bases left in between. Germline lookup yields CDR1 MNHEY and CDR2 SVGAGI. The length of the CDR3 is 13 residues.

The table lists this clone with a count of one. The CDR3: CASSTPAGGGYTF. The CDR3 nucleotides are TGTGCCAGCAGTACGCCTGCAGGGGGCGGCTACACCTTC. This chain links TRBV28 with TRBJ1-2, with 8 bases fitting TRBD1. CDR3 length equals 13 residues. Germline CDR1 and CDR2: MDHEN and SYDVKM. The V and J ends lost 5 bases and 8 bases, in that order; junction bases with no gene match: 7.

The chain recombines TRBV9 with TRBJ2-5; TRBD2 aligns across 11 bases. Unmatched junction bases numbered 7, after V lost 4 bases and J lost 5 bases. Germline-derived CDR1 and CDR2 are SGDLS and YYNGEE. The CDR3 spans 15 residues. Here the CDR3 reads CASSFTSGSSETQYF. The CDR3 nucleotides are TGTGCCAGCAGCTTCACTAGCGGGAGTTCCGAGACCCAGTACTTC.

J is TRBJ1-5 and V is TRBV7-9; a possible D gene is TRBD1 (6 bases). V was cut by 5 bases and J by 3 bases, with 20 bases left in between. The CDR3 is 17 residues long. CDR1 is SEHNR, CDR2 FQNEAQ, per germline (reference sequence). CDR3 DNA sequence: TGTGCCAGCAGCCAGAGCAGGGGAGCACGGTACAATCAGCCCCAGCATTTT. Amino acids: CASSQSRGARYNQPQHF.

The rearrangement joins TRBV4-3 to TRBJ2-7, with 8 bases fitting TRBD1. CDR1 and CDR2 (germline): LGHNA, YSLEER. The CDR3 runs 14 residues. V lost 5 bases and J lost 0; bases outside the gene matches: 3. The CDR3 reads CASSMDRASYEQYF. The CDR3, as DNA: TGCGCCAGCAGCATGGACAGGGCCTCCTACGAGCAGTACTTC.

The count of this clone is one. The genes are TRBV3-1 (or the pseudogene TRBV3-2) and TRBJ2-2; 12 bases line up with TRBD2. This CDR3 spans 16 amino acids. Unmatched junction bases numbered 5, after V lost 4 bases and J lost 5 bases. CDR1 and CDR2 (germline): LGHDT, YNNKEL (reference sequence). The CDR3: CASSLLGLAGTGELFF. The CDR3, as DNA: TGTGCCAGCAGCCTCCTCGGACTAGCGGGGACCGGGGAGCTGTTTTTT.

The count of this clone is one. The V gene is TRBV3-1 (or the pseudogene TRBV3-2), the J gene TRBJ1-5; D is undetermined. The CDR3 covers 14 residues. Looked up from germline, CDR1 is LGHDT and CDR2 is YNNKEL (reference sequence). The V end lost 3 bases, the J end lost 7 bases, and 13 bases lay between the germline ends. CDR3 in DNA: TGTGCCAGCAGCCAGATGAGGGAGGACCAGCCCCAGCATTTT. It yields the protein CASSQMREDQPQHF.

CDR3 loop: CASSVVSGLGTGVAEAFF. The CDR3 nucleotides are TGTGCCAGCAGCGTAGTCTCGGGCTTGGGGACAGGGGTCGCTGAAGCTTTCTTT. The chain combines TRBV9 with TRBJ1-1; 10 bases map to TRBD1. The trim removed 0 bases at V and 6 bases at J, leaving 14 bases unmatched. This CDR3 has 18 residues. Germline CDR1 reads SGDLS; CDR2 reads YYNGEE.

The genes are TRBV27 and TRBJ2-1, with D maybe TRBD2 (6 bases). This CDR3 spans 16 amino acids. Germline loops: CDR1 MNHEY, CDR2 SMNVEV (reference sequence). Between the trimmed V and J ends, which lost 6 bases and 8 bases, there was a span of 23 bases. The CDR3 spells CASRPLRDAGMHEQFF. Here the CDR3 DNA reads TGTGCCAGCAGGCCCCTAAGGGATGCGGGGATGCATGAGCAGTTCTTC.

V is TRBV6-4 and J is TRBJ1-2; 7 bases agree with TRBD1. This CDR3 has 15 residues. V shed 5 bases and J 1 base; nucleotides not matched to a gene: 7. From germline, CDR1 is MRHNA and CDR2 SNTAGT. The chain's CDR3 is CASSYTGTDNYGYTF. CDR3 in DNA: TGTGCCAGCAGTTACACCGGGACAGATAACTATGGCTACACCTTC.

V and J are TRBV9 and TRBJ2-3; TRBD2 matches 11 bases. There are 15 residues in the CDR3. V lost 3 bases and J lost 2; bases outside the gene matches: 2. Germline CDR1 SGDLS, CDR2 YYNGEE. The DNA of the CDR3 is TGTGCCAGCAGCGCGGGACTAGCGGCCACAGATACGCAGTATTTT. Encoded protein: CASSAGLAATDTQYF.

Only one count was recorded for this clone. J is TRBJ2-7 and V is TRBV7-2; D gene ambiguous. The CDR3 runs 13 residues. Germline V CDR1 and CDR2: SGHTA, FQGNSA. Trimming pared 1 base from V and 7 bases from J, leaving 11 bases between. CDR3 loop: CASSLVVRREQYF. The DNA for the CDR3 is TGTGCCAGCAGCTTAGTGGTTCGTCGGGAGCAGTACTTC. The complete variable domain, with remaining parts taken from reference TRBV7-2 and TRBJ2-7, reads GAGVSQSPSNKVTEKGKDVELRCDPISGHTALYWYRQSLGQGLEFLIYFQGNSAPDKSGLPSDRFSAERTGGSVSTLTIQRTQQEDSAVYLCASSLVVRREQYFGPGTRLTVT.

The rearrangement joins TRBV9 to TRBJ2-1; D is perhaps TRBD1 (5 bases). Germline V gene data show CDR1 as SGDLS and CDR2 as YYNGEE. This CDR3 region has 18 residues. Trimming pared 0 bases from V and 5 bases from J, leaving 21 bases between. CDR3 nucleotide sequence: TGTGCCAGCAGCGTAGGGATCAGGGTAGGAGTAAGCCACAATGAGCAGTTCTTC. This translates into CASSVGIRVGVSHNEQFF.

The chain uses TRBV3-1 (or the pseudogene TRBV3-2) and TRBJ1-2, with D unclear. The V end lost 0 bases, the J end lost 8 bases, and 7 bases lay between the germline ends. The CDR3 sequence is 12 residues long. The germline V gene has CDR1 LGHDT and CDR2 YNNKEL (reference sequence). CDR3 sequence: CASSQDLVGYTF. CDR3 coding DNA: TGTGCCAGCAGCCAAGATTTAGTGGGCTACACCTTC.

The chain is built from TRBV5-4 and TRBJ2-5; 7 positions agree with TRBD1. Germline CDR1 SGHNT, CDR2 YYREEE (reference sequence). The length of the CDR3 is 14 residues. V gave up 7 bases and J gave up 3 bases; unmatched junction bases: 9. CDR3 in amino acids: CASRNPGQKETQYF. CDR3 bases: TGTGCCAGCCGAAACCCGGGACAGAAAGAGACCCAGTACTTC.

The genes are TRBV6-5 and TRBJ2-2; D is unresolved. CDR3 length: 14 amino acids. Deletions cut 1 base from V and 1 base from J, with 4 bases between. CDR1 is MNHEY, CDR2 SVGAGI, per germline. CDR3: CASSYFGNTGELFF. The CDR3 DNA sequence: TGTGCCAGCAGTTACTTCGGGAACACCGGGGAGCTGTTTTTT.

The rearrangement joins TRBV10-3 to TRBJ1-2; D perhaps matches TRBD1 (5 bases). CDR1 is ENHRY, CDR2 SYGVKD, per germline. This CDR3 is 14 amino acids long. V was pared by 6 bases and J by 1 base, with 12 bases between. CDR3 in DNA: TGTGCCATCAGGGGAACAGGATATAACTATGGCTACACCTTC. Amino acids: CAIRGTGYNYGYTF.

This chain uses TRBV6-2 or TRBV6-3 with TRBJ1-2; TRBD1 matches 7 bases. Germline CDR1 reads MNHEY; CDR2 reads SVGEGT. With V trimmed by 4 bases and J by 4 bases, 12 bases remained unmatched. The CDR3 sequence is 16 residues long. CDR3 in amino acids: CASSLAGEDRTYGYTF. CDR3 coding DNA: TGTGCCAGCAGTTTGGCGGGTGAGGACAGGACCTATGGCTACACCTTC.

This clone was counted once. This chain connects TRBV12-3 or TRBV12-4 to TRBJ1-5; D is perhaps TRBD1 (5 bases). Between the trimmed V and J ends, which lost 3 bases and 7 bases, there was a span of 10 bases. There are 13 residues in the CDR3. The CDR3: CASSLTAHQPQHF. CDR3 sequence (DNA): TGTGCCAGCAGTTTGACAGCTCACCAGCCCCAGCATTTT.

The chain carries TRBV5-1 and TRBJ2-2, with D perhaps TRBD1 (6 bases). The germline V and J ends were trimmed by 3 bases and 6 bases, with 12 bases remaining between them. The CDR3 has 14 amino acids. Germline V gene lookup returns CDR1 SGHRS and CDR2 YFSETQ. CDR3 protein: CASSSTGLAGELFF. The CDR3 DNA reads as TGCGCCAGCAGCTCTACAGGGTTGGCCGGGGAGCTGTTTTTT.

CDR3 in amino acids: CASSQDSGGEKLFF. DNA for the CDR3: TGCGCCAGCAGCCAAGATTCAGGGGGTGAAAAACTGTTTTTT. V and J are TRBV4-1 and TRBJ1-4; TRBD1 agrees at 7 bases. V was pared by 0 bases and J by 7 bases, with 2 bases of the junction left unmatched. CDR1 is MGHRA and CDR2 is YSYEKL in the germline V gene. The CDR3 has 14 amino acids.